One TCR beta chain is described in this entry. Antigen unknown. This record comes from a study of cytomegalovirus exposure and HLA in healthy donors. The CDR3 spans 15 residues. The V end was cut by 2 bases, the J end by 5 bases, with 15 bases between. Germline loops: CDR1 KGHSH, CDR2 LQKENI. The PCR contained 60 Vbeta and 13 Jbeta primers. Using immunoSEQ multiplex PCR, the repertoire was profiled, and TCRdb retains in-frame clones only, with some absent. Among tens of thousands of clones listed, roughly two thirds were seen once. Whole-study findings and limits: A few V segments could not be told apart, such as TRBV6-2 and TRBV6-3, and were left out.

This chain links TRBV18 with TRBJ2-5; the D gene is possibly TRBD1 (5 bases). This receptor was identified in a man aged 50-59 years in good health and CMV-seronegative. Input material: PBMCs. This CDR3 reads CASSPLGGAGETQYF. CDR3 nucleotide sequence: TGTGCCAGCTCACCATTGGGTGGGGCAGGGGAGACCCAGTACTTC.